This T cell receptor (beta chain) was recovered during a study of OX40 agonist ivuxolimab in advanced cancers. Looking at the study overall: Ivuxolimab, which targeted the costimulatory receptor OX40 (CD134), was an agonistic, fully human IgG2 monoclonal antibody. Three dose-escalation patients achieved partial responses, one with hepatocellular carcinoma and two with cutaneous melanoma. Patients were allowed to have had prior anti-PD-1, anti-PD-L1 or anti-CTLA-4 therapy, and 40% of the dose-escalation patients had been treated with checkpoint inhibitors. The point of sequencing TCRbeta in the periphery was to test whether ivuxolimab changed TCR sequence diversity and drove clonal T-cell expansion. The paper describes the monotherapy dose-escalation part (N of about 55 patients) of the phase I trial of ivuxolimab. Intravenous ivuxolimab was administered to patients every 2 weeks at six dose levels: 0.01, 0.1, 0.3, 1.5, 3 and 10 mg/kg. Of the approximately 53 patients in dose escalation, some 19 had hepatocellular carcinoma, roughly 15 had melanoma, 9 had renal cell carcinoma and 9 had head and neck cancer. In the dose-escalation cohort, 65% to 90% of patients were male, and the mean age was approximately 60 years, with a range of roughly 20 to 80.

General study outcomes and caveats: In the 0.1-3.0 mg/kg groups, partial responders had among the lowest normalized peripheral clonal expansion, particularly in CD8+ T cells. At doses of 0.1 to 3.0 mg/kg, clonal expansion of both CD4+ and CD8+ T cells in blood was seen between baseline and week 6. The antigen specificity of the clonally expanded peripheral T cells was not determined. On average, CD8+ T cells showed more expanded clones than CD4+ T cells after ivuxolimab. Low levels of normalized T-cell clonal expansion were also seen in some nonresponding patients.

Patients with autoimmune disease history or receiving systemic immunosuppression were excluded from the trial. Peripheral blood for TCR sequencing was drawn from every dose cohort at baseline, at cycle 4 day 1 and at cycle 7 day 1. The samples were drawn from a first-in-human, open-label, multicenter phase I dose-escalation trial of ivuxolimab. Adults with locally advanced or metastatic head and neck squamous cell, hepatocellular, melanoma or renal cell carcinoma were enrolled in the trial. CD4+ and CD8+ T cells were sorted separately from peripheral blood before TCR sequencing. As to this clone: What antigen it recognizes has not been identified. Base qualities are not provided; no much larger clone lies one nucleotide away.

Genomic DNA was extracted from sorted cells for sequencing of the TCRbeta CDR3 region. The immunoSEQ Assay was used to sequence the TCRbeta CDR3 regions. TCRdb's version of the immuneACCESS table is confined to in-frame rearrangements and falls short of the full clone set. An unresolved V gene accounts for under half of the shortfall where checked; the remainder is of unknown origin. This sample holds around 38,000 clones; about 90% were observed only once. The ten largest clones capture 9.5% of the sample. The clonotype was recovered from an adult with an advanced solid tumor such as melanoma, head and neck, liver or kidney cancer. This sample comprised CD4+ or CD8+ T cells sorted from blood, obtained in a trial of the OX40 agonist ivuxolimab.

CDR3 loop: CASDGASGSSWAGELFF. The sequence in DNA is TGTGCCAGCGACGGGGCTAGCGGGAGTTCGTGGGCCGGGGAGCTGTTTTTT. Recombination linked TRBV7-9 to TRBJ2-2; 10 bases in between match TRBD2. The germline V gene (reference sequence) sets CDR1 to SEHNR and CDR2 to FQNEAQ. Trimmed from V: 8 bases; trimmed from J: 6 bases; junction bases lacking a gene match: 15. Reading from cysteine to phenylalanine, the CDR3 counts 17 amino acids. Only CDR3 DNA is held: 51 bases, read in frame from base 1.